A selection of T cell receptor beta chains follows, all from one sample in a study of cytomegalovirus exposure and HLA in healthy donors. Using immunoSEQ multiplex PCR, the repertoire was profiled, and TCRdb retains in-frame clones only, with some absent. The sample carries over 150,000 clones, 77% recorded once. The sample consisted of PBMCs. These receptors were collected from a male donor in good health and CMV-seropositive. The CDR3 runs from the conserved cysteine through the conserved F or W. Each record gives: D gene, J gene, clone size, V gene, CDR3 protein, CDR3 DNA. D genes are given only for firm matches. Not all rows give a size; the values are once, few, many and, for expanded clones, a class.

>TRBD1|TRBJ2-1|.|TRBV30
CAWREGQGWNEQFF
TGTGCCTGGAGAGAGGGACAGGGATGGAATGAGCAGTTCTTC
>TRBD1|TRBJ2-5|.|TRBV12-5
CASGLPSGDRGNETQYF
TGTGCTAGTGGTCTCCCTTCGGGGGACAGGGGGAATGAGACCCAGTACTTC
>TRBD1|TRBJ1-1|.|TRBV7-2
CASSLFAGGEAFF
TGTGCCAGCAGCTTATTCGCAGGGGGGGAAGCTTTCTTT
>TRBD2|TRBJ2-3|.|TRBV25-1
CASSGAGGYTQYF
TGTGCCAGCAGTGGGGCGGGGGGGTATACGCAGTATTTT
>TRBD1|TRBJ1-1|.|TRBV16
CASRQGYGEAFF
TGTGCCAGCAGACAGGGGTATGGTGAAGCTTTCTTT
>TRBD1|TRBJ2-1|.|TRBV7-6
CASSSGQGVYNEQFF
TGTGCCAGCAGCTCAGGACAGGGGGTCTACAATGAGCAGTTCTTC
>TRBD1|TRBJ2-2|.|TRBV9
CASSAGGRDTGELFF
TGTGCCAGCAGCGCAGGGGGCCGGGACACCGGGGAGCTGTTTTTT
>.|TRBJ2-1|.|TRBV30
CAWSVYGSLPHEQFF
TGTGCCTGGAGTGTATACGGTTCCCTACCCCATGAGCAGTTCTTC
>.|TRBJ2-1|.|TRBV30
CATWSPGSNNEQFF
TGTGCCACCTGGAGTCCGGGGTCCAACAATGAGCAGTTCTTC
>.|TRBJ2-5|once|TRBV7-2
CASRRDTAGFETQYF
TGTGCCAGCAGGCGAGACACTGCGGGGTTCGAGACCCAGTACTTC
>.|TRBJ1-1|.|TRBV18
CASSRSGDMGALF
TGTGCCAGCTCACGATCCGGGGACATGGGAGCTCTCTTT
>TRBD2|TRBJ2-3|many|TRBV6-4
CASSTTGGSGGEDTQYF
TGTGCCAGCAGCACGACTGGAGGTAGCGGGGGGGAAGATACGCAGTATTTT
>.|TRBJ1-4|.|TRBV5-1
CASSLGGSMNEKLFF
TGCGCCAGCAGCTTGGGGGGCAGTATGAATGAAAAACTGTTTTTT
>.|TRBJ2-3|.|TRBV7-2
CASSFRLGSTDTQYF
TGTGCCAGCAGCTTCCGACTAGGGAGCACAGATACGCAGTATTTT
>.|TRBJ1-1|.|TRBV19
CASSIRRGKVATEAFF
TGTGCCAGTAGTATCCGAAGGGGAAAGGTCGCCACTGAAGCTTTCTTT
>TRBD1|TRBJ2-1|.|TRBV5-6
CASSPGGQGSNEQFF
TGTGCCAGCAGCCCGGGGGGACAGGGGTCCAATGAGCAGTTCTTC
>.|TRBJ1-2|.|TRBV4-2
CASSQEVLAGDYGYTF
TGTGCCAGCAGCCAAGAAGTCCTCGCAGGGGACTATGGCTACACCTTC
>.|TRBJ1-2|.|TRBV4-1
CASSQIRVGSGYTF
TGCGCCAGCAGCCAAATCAGGGTAGGCAGTGGCTACACCTTC
>.|TRBJ1-1|.|TRBV19
CASRRETNTEAFF
TGTGCCAGTAGGCGAGAGACTAACACTGAAGCTTTCTTT
>TRBD1|TRBJ1-2|.|TRBV2
CASSPGQNYGYTF
TGTGCCAGCAGTCCGGGACAGAACTATGGCTACACCTTC
>.|TRBJ2-6|.|TRBV21-1
CASSKREGRVPLSGANVLTF
TGTGCCAGCAGCAAAAGGGAGGGGCGGGTCCCCCTCTCTGGGGCCAACGTCCTGACTTTC
>.|TRBJ2-3|.|TRBV7-9
CASSIGAGGFTQYF
TGTGCCAGCAGCATTGGGGCAGGGGGGTTTACGCAGTATTTT
>.|TRBJ1-2|.|TRBV7-3
CASSSLGGAGYTF
TGTGCCAGCAGCTCCCTAGGGGGAGCAGGCTACACCTTC
>TRBD1|TRBJ2-3|.|TRBV7-8
CASSLFEGQAPQYF
TGTGCCAGCAGCTTATTTGAGGGACAGGCTCCGCAGTATTTT
>TRBD1|TRBJ1-3|.|TRBV7-9
CASSSRTGARSGNTIYF
TGTGCCAGCAGCTCGCGGACAGGGGCAAGATCTGGAAACACCATATATTTT
>.|TRBJ1-3|.|TRBV13
CASSATGNTIYF
TGTGCCAGCAGCGCGACTGGAAACACCATATATTTT